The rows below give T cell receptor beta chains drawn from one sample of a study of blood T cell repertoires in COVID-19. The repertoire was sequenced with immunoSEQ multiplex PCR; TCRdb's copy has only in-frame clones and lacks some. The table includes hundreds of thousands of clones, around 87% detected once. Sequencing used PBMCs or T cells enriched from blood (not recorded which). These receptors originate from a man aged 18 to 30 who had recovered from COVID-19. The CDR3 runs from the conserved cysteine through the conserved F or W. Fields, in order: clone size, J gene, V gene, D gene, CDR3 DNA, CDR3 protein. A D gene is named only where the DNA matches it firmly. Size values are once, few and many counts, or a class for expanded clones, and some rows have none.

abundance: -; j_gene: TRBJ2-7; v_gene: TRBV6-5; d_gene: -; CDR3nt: TGTGCCAGCACGGAGGAATTCTACGAGCAGTACTTC; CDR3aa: CASTEEFYEQYF
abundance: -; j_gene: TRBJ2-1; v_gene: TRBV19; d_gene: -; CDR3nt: TGTGCCAGTAGTCTGGAGAGCTCCTACAATGAGCAGTTCTTC; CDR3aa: CASSLESSYNEQFF
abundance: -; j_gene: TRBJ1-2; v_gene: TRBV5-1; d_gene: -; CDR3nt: TGCGCCAGCAGCTTGGCCATCGGGACTAACTATGGCTACACCTTC; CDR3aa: CASSLAIGTNYGYTF
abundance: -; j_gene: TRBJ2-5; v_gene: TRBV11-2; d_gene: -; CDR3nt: TGTGCCAGCAGGCCCGGGACACCTCAAGAGACCCAGTACTTC; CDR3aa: CASRPGTPQETQYF
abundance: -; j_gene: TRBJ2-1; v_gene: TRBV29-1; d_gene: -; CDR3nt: TGCAGCGTTTCGTTTCGGGGTGATGAGCAGTTCTTC; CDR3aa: CSVSFRGDEQFF
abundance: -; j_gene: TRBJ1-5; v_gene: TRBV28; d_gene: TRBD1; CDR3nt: TGTGCCAGCAGAGGGGGCGGCAGTACGAAGCCCCAGCATTTT; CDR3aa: CASRGGGSTKPQHF
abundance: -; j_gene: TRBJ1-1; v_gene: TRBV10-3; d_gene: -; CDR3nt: TGTGCCATCAGACAACAGGGTCCGTCTGAAGCTTTCTTT; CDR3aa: CAIRQQGPSEAFF
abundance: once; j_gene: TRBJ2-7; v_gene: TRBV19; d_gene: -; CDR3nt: TGTGCCAGTAGCCGACAGGAGAGCTCCTACGAGCAGTACTTC; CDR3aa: CASSRQESSYEQYF
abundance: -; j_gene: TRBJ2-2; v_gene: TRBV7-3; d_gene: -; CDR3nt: TGTGCCAGCAGTAGTGGACAGCACACCGGGGAGCTGTTTTTT; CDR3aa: CASSSGQHTGELFF
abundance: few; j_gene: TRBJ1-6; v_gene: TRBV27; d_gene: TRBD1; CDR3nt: TGTGCCAGCAGTCTACTGCCCAGGGGGCAGGGTTCACCCCTCCACTTT; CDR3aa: CASSLLPRGQGSPLHF
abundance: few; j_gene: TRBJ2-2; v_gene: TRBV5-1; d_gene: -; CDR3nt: TGCGCCAGCAGCTTGGGGACAACGAACACCGGGGAGCTGTTTTTT; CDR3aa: CASSLGTTNTGELFF
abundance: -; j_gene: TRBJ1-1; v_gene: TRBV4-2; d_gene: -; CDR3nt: TGTGCCAGCAGCCAACAGGGCGGGAACACTGAAGCTTTCTTT; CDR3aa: CASSQQGGNTEAFF
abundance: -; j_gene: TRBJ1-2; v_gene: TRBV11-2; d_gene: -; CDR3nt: TGTGCCAGCAGCCGCGACCGGGTTAGTGGCTACACCTTC; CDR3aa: CASSRDRVSGYTF
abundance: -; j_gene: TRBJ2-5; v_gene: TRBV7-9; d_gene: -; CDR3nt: TGTGCCAGCAGCGAAACCGGTTTCGGGGTAGGGGAGACCCAGTACTTC; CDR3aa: CASSETGFGVGETQYF
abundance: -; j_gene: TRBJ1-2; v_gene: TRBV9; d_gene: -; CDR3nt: TGTGCCAGCAGCGTGACAGAGAACTATGGCTACACCTTC; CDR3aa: CASSVTENYGYTF
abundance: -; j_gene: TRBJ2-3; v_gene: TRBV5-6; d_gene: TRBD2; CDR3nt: TGTGCCAGCAGCTCCGGACTAGCCCGCCATACGCAGTATTTT; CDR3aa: CASSSGLARHTQYF
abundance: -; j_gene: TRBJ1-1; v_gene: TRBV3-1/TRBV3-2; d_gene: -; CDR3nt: TGTGCCAGCAGCCAAGATTTGGGGGGTTGGACTGAAGCTTTCTTT; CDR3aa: CASSQDLGGWTEAFF
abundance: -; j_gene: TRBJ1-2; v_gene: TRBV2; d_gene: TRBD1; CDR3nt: TGTGCCAGCGCTAGACAGGGCGATCACTATGGCTACACCTTC; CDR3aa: CASARQGDHYGYTF
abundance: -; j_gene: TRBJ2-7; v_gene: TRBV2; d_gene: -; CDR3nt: TGTGCCAGCAGTGAAGCAGGGAGGTACGAGCAGTACTTC; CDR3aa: CASSEAGRYEQYF
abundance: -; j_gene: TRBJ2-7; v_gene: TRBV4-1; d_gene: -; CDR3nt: TGCGCCAGCAGCCGTCTAGCGAACGAGCAGTACTTC; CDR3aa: CASSRLANEQYF
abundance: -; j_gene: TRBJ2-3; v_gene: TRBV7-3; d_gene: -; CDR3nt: TGTGCCAGCAGCCGTCTAGGGGGAGCTCCCCCCGGGGATACGCAGTATTTT; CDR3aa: CASSRLGGAPPGDTQYF
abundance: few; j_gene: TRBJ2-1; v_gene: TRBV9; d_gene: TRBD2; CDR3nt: TGTGCCAGCAGCGATAGGACTAGCGGATCCTACAATGAGCAGTTCTTC; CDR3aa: CASSDRTSGSYNEQFF
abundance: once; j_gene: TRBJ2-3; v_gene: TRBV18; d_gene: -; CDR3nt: TGTGCCAGCTCCCTCAGGGAAGATACGCAGTATTTT; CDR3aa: CASSLREDTQYF
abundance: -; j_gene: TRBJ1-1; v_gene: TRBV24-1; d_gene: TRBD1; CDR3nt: TGTGCCACCAGTGCCAGGGGGGACACTGAAGCTTTCTTT; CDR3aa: CATSARGDTEAFF
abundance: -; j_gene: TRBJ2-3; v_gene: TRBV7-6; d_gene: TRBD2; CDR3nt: TGTGCCAGCAGCCCTAGCGGGGGGGCCAACTTAGGAGATACGCAGTATTTT; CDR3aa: CASSPSGGANLGDTQYF
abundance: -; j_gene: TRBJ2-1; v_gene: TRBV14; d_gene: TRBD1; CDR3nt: TGTGCCAGCAGCCAACCCGGGACAGGCCTATACAATGAGCAGTTCTTC; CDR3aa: CASSQPGTGLYNEQFF
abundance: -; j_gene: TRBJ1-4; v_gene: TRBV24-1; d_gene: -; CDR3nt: TGTGCCACCAGTGATGGGACAAGTGCCAGGGGTAATGAAAAACTGTTTTTT; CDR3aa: CATSDGTSARGNEKLFF
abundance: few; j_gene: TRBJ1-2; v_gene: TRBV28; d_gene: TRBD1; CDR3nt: TGTGCCAGCAGTTTGACAGGGCTCTATGGCTACACCTTC; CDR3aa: CASSLTGLYGYTF
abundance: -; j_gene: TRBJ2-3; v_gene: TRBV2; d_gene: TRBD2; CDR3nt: TGTGCCAGCAAAAAGCGGGAGGGTAACACAGATACGCAGTATTTT; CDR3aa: CASKKREGNTDTQYF
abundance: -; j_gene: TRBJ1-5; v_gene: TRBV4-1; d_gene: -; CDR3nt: TGCGCCAGCAGCCAAGATCAGAACAATCAGCCCCAGCATTTT; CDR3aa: CASSQDQNNQPQHF
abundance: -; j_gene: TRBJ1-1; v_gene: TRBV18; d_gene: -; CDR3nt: TGTGCCAGCTCACCACGAAACGGGGGGCCATCGGCCAACACTGAAGCTTTCTTT; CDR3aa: CASSPRNGGPSANTEAFF
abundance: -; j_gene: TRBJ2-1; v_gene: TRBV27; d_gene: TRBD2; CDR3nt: TGTGCCAGCAGTTTATATGGGACTAGCGGGAGGGCCTCGAATGAGCAGTTCTTC; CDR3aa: CASSLYGTSGRASNEQFF
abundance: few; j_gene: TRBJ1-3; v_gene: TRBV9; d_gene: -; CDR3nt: TGTGCCAGCAGCCAGACATTGGGAAACACCATATATTTT; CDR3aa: CASSQTLGNTIYF
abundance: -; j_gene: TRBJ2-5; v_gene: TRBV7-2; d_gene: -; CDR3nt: TGTGCCAGCAGCGGACGGACAGTAGTAAGGGAGACCCAGTACTTC; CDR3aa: CASSGRTVVRETQYF
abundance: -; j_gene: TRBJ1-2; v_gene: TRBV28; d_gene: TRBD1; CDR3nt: TGTGCCAGTAAGACAGGGCCTAACTATGGCTACACCTTC; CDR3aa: CASKTGPNYGYTF
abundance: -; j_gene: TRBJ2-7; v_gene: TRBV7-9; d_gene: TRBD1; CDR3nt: TGTGCCAGCAGAGGACAGGGTAGCGAGCAGTACTTC; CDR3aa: CASRGQGSEQYF
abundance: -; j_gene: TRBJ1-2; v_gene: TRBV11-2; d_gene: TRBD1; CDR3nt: TGTGCCAGCAGCGTCCTCAACAGGGGGATGAGTGGCTACACCTTC; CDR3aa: CASSVLNRGMSGYTF
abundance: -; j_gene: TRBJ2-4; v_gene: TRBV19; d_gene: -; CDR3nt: TGTGCCAGCCGAGGGGGGGGCGACAAGGCCAAAAACATTCAGTACTTC; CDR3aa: CASRGGGDKAKNIQYF
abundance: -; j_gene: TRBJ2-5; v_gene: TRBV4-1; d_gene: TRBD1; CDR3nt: TGCGCCAGCAGCCAAGTAGGGGGCAGGTATGGGACCCAGTACTTC; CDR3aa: CASSQVGGRYGTQYF
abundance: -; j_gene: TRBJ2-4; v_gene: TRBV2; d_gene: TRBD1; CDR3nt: TGTGCCAGCAGTATATCCGGGACAGCCACAAACATTCAGTACTTC; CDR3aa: CASSISGTATNIQYF